Below are 2 T cell receptor beta chains sequenced from a single sample in a study of blood T cells in healthy people across ages. The second PCR ran about 7 to 12 cycles with a sample-barcoded 5' primer and J-beta primers. In TCRdb, the 5' RACE reads were re-called with MiXCR into one record per CDR3 protein. The table has fewer than 800,000 distinct CDR3 sequences, about 32% seen once. Input material: blood. These receptors came from a woman of 80 years or more in good health.

This clonotype was seen at least ten times. The V and J genes are TRBV4-3 and TRBJ1-2, with TRBD1 matching 9 bases. V shed 5 bases, J shed 8 bases, and the junction held 9 bases outside the gene matches. The CDR3 is made up of 14 amino acids. Looked up from germline, CDR1 is LGHNA and CDR2 is YSLEER. The CDR3 nucleotides are TGCGCCAGCAGCGCAGCACAGGGGGCGCCCGGCTACACCTTC. As protein: CASSAAQGAPGYTF.

This clonotype was observed a few times. The junction departs from the called germline gene at one end, perhaps through a read error. The chain carries TRBV28 and TRBJ2-7; D unresolved. Germline V gene lookup returns CDR1 MDHEN and CDR2 SYDVKM. CDR3 length: 13 amino acids. CDR3 nucleotides: TGTGCCAGCAGTTTAACAGTCTCCTGCGAGCAGTACTTC. Its translation is CASSLTVSCEQYF.